This TCR beta chain originates from a study of CXCR3-negative and CXCR3-positive naive CD8 T cells. The wider study: The TRB read total, some 130 million, broke down to about 1.5 +/- 0.3 million reads per library.

The TRB cDNA libraries were prepared by 5' RACE with UMI labels. TCRdb re-called the 5' RACE reads; one entry per CDR3 protein, DNA not given. The specimen's table records roughly 50,000 distinct CDR3 sequences. As for this clonotype: Its antigen is as yet unknown.

Study-wide results and limits: For CXCR3-positive naive cells, TRB CDR3s were more hydrophobic than those of CXCR3-negative naive cells.

This CDR3 spans 16 amino acids. The germline V gene encodes CDR1 SQVTM and CDR2 ANQGSEA. This clonotype was obtained from a human donor in good health. Some clones in this sample may be carry-over from other donors' samples. The rearrangement links TRBV29-1 to TRBJ2-3; absent DNA, TCRdb's TRBD1 call cannot be checked. The sample comprised naive CXCR3+ CD8+ T cells from blood. Subset noted: CD45RO-CCR7+CD27+CD95- naive CD8+ T cells expressing CXCR3 (TNR3+). The CDR3 loop reads CSVESPFGFSTDTQYF.